These T cell receptor beta chains were read from a single sample in a study of liver allograft versus peripheral blood T cells. From the reads, TCRdb called clonotypes with MiXCR, one entry per CDR3 protein. Among roughly 4,000 distinct CDR3 sequences listed, around 15% were seen once. These receptors originate from a human patient who had a liver transplant. Some T cells may be transferred from the graft donor. Both conserved end residues are part of each CDR3. The order of the fields is J gene, V gene, CDR3 protein.

J: TRBJ1-2; V: TRBV19; CDR3: CASSIDPGSSPSFYGYTF
J: TRBJ2-7; V: TRBV6-2/TRBV6-3; CDR3: CASSYSWTGSSYEQYF
J: TRBJ1-2; V: TRBV12-3/TRBV12-4; CDR3: CASSFGTGGNYGYTF
J: TRBJ1-2; V: TRBV29-1; CDR3: CSGQGYYFGYTF
J: TRBJ2-7; V: TRBV25-1; CDR3: CASSETAYEQYF
J: TRBJ1-1; V: TRBV29-1; CDR3: CSVRRDLNTEAFF
J: TRBJ2-7; V: TRBV19; CDR3: CASSIGVGTGIYEQYF
J: TRBJ2-7; V: TRBV10-3; CDR3: CAISEGTSGSQLYEQYF
J: TRBJ2-5; V: TRBV6-5; CDR3: CASSYGAGGYETQYF
J: TRBJ2-7; V: TRBV10-3; CDR3: CATLGSRNEQYF
J: TRBJ2-7; V: TRBV6-2/TRBV6-3; CDR3: CASSYSGQIYEQYF
J: TRBJ1-3; V: TRBV6-1; CDR3: CASSPPPGLANTIYF
J: TRBJ1-2; V: TRBV6-1; CDR3: CASRATGINYGYTF
J: TRBJ2-7; V: TRBV18; CDR3: CASSPYSAQSYEQYF
J: TRBJ2-2; V: TRBV3-1; CDR3: CASSSSRAGELFF
J: TRBJ2-7; V: TRBV6-6; CDR3: CASSTGPGHLTYEQYF
J: TRBJ1-4; V: TRBV28; CDR3: CASTSGQFVEKLFF
J: TRBJ2-1; V: TRBV11-1; CDR3: CASRDLGARNDEQFF
J: TRBJ1-6; V: TRBV6-5; CDR3: CASSYGTGSSYNSPLHF
J: TRBJ1-2; V: TRBV24-1; CDR3: CATSGDRGNYGYTF
J: TRBJ1-4; V: TRBV6-1; CDR3: CASSLGQITNEKLFF
J: TRBJ1-3; V: TRBV12-3/TRBV12-4; CDR3: CASLRTPLFSGNTIYF
J: TRBJ2-6; V: TRBV27; CDR3: CASSHRDRGYSGANVLTF
J: TRBJ1-2; V: TRBV20-1; CDR3: CSAGQLPNYGYTF
J: TRBJ1-3; V: TRBV6-5; CDR3: CASSLHRGSSGNTIYF
J: TRBJ1-6; V: TRBV12-5; CDR3: CASGFGTGVNSPLHF
J: TRBJ2-5; V: TRBV25-1; CDR3: CASSALAAKQETQYF
J: TRBJ1-2; V: TRBV19; CDR3: CATTLREDYGYTF
J: TRBJ1-2; V: TRBV12-3/TRBV12-4; CDR3: CASSLEVLNYGYTF
J: TRBJ2-7; V: TRBV29-1; CDR3: CSVEEDRGYEQYF
J: TRBJ2-5; V: TRBV5-4; CDR3: CASSFFSGRAYQETQYF
J: TRBJ2-7; V: TRBV18; CDR3: CASSWDRGHSYEQYF
J: TRBJ2-7; V: TRBV28; CDR3: CASSHNPGTSGTPYEQYF
J: TRBJ1-2; V: TRBV27; CDR3: CASSVKGSYGYTF
J: TRBJ2-3; V: TRBV9; CDR3: CASSPFRGEAGEADTQYF
J: TRBJ1-1; V: TRBV5-4; CDR3: CASSLDPNTEAFF
J: TRBJ2-1; V: TRBV12-3/TRBV12-4; CDR3: CASSFSGEQFF
J: TRBJ2-2; V: TRBV9; CDR3: CASSVVGTRHPHTGELFF
J: TRBJ2-2; V: TRBV24-1; CDR3: CASGTEYTGELFF
J: TRBJ2-2; V: TRBV6-6; CDR3: CASRPGQGNTGELFF
J: TRBJ2-5; V: TRBV24-1; CDR3: CATSDSQGAFETQYF
J: TRBJ2-2; V: TRBV20-1; CDR3: CSARTGWALDTGELFF
J: TRBJ2-2; V: TRBV19; CDR3: CASSIGQRAGELFF
J: TRBJ2-2; V: TRBV24-1; CDR3: CATSDFGSSTGELFF